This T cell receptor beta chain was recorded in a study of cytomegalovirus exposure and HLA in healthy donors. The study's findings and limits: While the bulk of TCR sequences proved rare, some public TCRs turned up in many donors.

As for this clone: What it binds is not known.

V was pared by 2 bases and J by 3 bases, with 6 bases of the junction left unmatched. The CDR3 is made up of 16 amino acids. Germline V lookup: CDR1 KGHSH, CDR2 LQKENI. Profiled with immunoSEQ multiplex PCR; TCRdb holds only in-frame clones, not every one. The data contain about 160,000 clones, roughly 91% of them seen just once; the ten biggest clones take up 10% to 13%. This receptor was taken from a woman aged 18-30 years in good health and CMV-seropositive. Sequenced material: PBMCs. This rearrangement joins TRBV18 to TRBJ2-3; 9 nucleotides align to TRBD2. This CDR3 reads CASSPSREGATDTQYF. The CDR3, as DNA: TGTGCCAGCTCACCATCGCGGGAGGGAGCAACAGATACGCAGTATTTT.